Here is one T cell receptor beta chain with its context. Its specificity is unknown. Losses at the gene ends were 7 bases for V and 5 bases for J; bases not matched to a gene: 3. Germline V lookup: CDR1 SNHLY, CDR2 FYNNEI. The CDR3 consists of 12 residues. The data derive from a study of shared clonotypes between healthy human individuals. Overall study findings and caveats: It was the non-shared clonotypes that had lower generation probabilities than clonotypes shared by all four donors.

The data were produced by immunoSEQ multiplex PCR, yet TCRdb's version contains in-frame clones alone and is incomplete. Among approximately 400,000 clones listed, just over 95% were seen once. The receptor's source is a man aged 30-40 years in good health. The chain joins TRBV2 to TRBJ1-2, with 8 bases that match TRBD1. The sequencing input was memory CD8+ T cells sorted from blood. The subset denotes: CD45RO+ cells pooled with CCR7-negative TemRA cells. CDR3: CASKRTGYGYTF. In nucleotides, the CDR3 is TGTGCCAGCAAGAGGACAGGGTATGGCTACACCTTC.